This is a list of T cell receptor beta chains from one sample in a study of shared clonotypes between healthy human individuals. Here immunoSEQ multiplex PCR was the method, and the copy in TCRdb shows in-frame clones only, minus some. The sample records approximately 1.5 million clones, 95% to 99% being singletons. What was sequenced was naive CD4+ T cells sorted from blood. These receptor sequences come from a man aged 30 to 39 in good health. Both conserved end residues are part of each CDR3. A D gene is named only where the DNA matches it firmly. The size entry is marked missing in some rows and otherwise reads once, few, many or a size class.

once	TRBD2	TRBV7-3	TRBJ2-1	CASSPGTSGYNEQFF	TGTGCCAGCAGCCCCGGGACTAGCGGTTACAATGAGCAGTTCTTC
-	TRBD1	TRBV28	TRBJ2-7	CASGQGTYEQYF	TGTGCCAGCGGACAGGGCACCTACGAGCAGTACTTC
-	-	TRBV5-6	TRBJ1-4	CASSFIVSEKLFF	TGTGCCAGCAGCTTTATCGTCTCTGAAAAACTGTTTTTT
-	-	TRBV5-1	TRBJ1-2	CASSLDRSYGYTF	TGCGCCAGCAGCTTGGACAGGAGCTATGGCTACACCTTC
-	TRBD2	TRBV28	TRBJ2-2	CASGLVYPGELFF	TGTGCCAGCGGACTAGTCTATCCCGGGGAGCTGTTTTTT
-	-	TRBV6-1	TRBJ2-7	CATQGTPMWGEQYF	TGTGCCACCCAGGGGACTCCTATGTGGGGGGAGCAGTACTTC
-	-	TRBV19	TRBJ2-1	CASSITYSYNEQFF	TGTGCCAGTAGTATTACGTACAGCTACAATGAGCAGTTCTTC
-	TRBD1	TRBV14	TRBJ2-6	CASSRQGAGANVLTF	TGTGCCAGCAGCCGTCAGGGGGCTGGGGCCAACGTCCTGACTTTC
-	-	TRBV7-2	TRBJ1-5	CASTSLGRSNQPQHF	TGTGCCAGCACCTCACTTGGGCGTAGCAATCAGCCCCAGCATTTT
once	-	TRBV18	TRBJ2-7	CASSPVQAYEQYF	TGTGCCAGCTCACCAGTCCAGGCCTACGAGCAGTACTTC
-	-	TRBV20-1	TRBJ2-1	CSAGDRTEQFF	TGCAGTGCCGGGGACCGTACCGAGCAGTTCTTC
-	-	TRBV7-9	TRBJ2-1	CASSPTAEGHRGNEQFF	TGTGCCAGCAGTCCTACAGCCGAGGGACATCGGGGTAATGAGCAGTTCTTC
-	-	TRBV2	TRBJ2-5	CASSVLQGIQETQYF	TGTGCCAGCAGTGTTCTACAGGGAATTCAAGAGACCCAGTACTTC
-	TRBD1	TRBV28	TRBJ2-7	CASSPRGTGGHEQYF	TGTGCCAGCAGTCCCAGGGGGACAGGGGGGCACGAGCAGTACTTC
-	-	TRBV7-9	TRBJ2-3	CASSGRGGTTDTQYF	TGTGCCAGCAGCGGAAGAGGGGGGACCACAGATACGCAGTATTTT
-	-	TRBV9	TRBJ2-1	CASSVVAIPYNEQFF	TGTGCCAGCAGCGTAGTTGCGATTCCCTACAATGAGCAGTTCTTC
-	TRBD2	TRBV5-8	TRBJ2-5	CASSLVLAGVETQYF	TGTGCCAGCAGCTTGGTACTAGCGGGAGTGGAGACCCAGTACTTC
-	-	TRBV6-1	TRBJ1-1	CASSVKGGNTEAFF	TGTGCCAGCAGTGTGAAGGGAGGGAACACTGAAGCTTTCTTT
once	TRBD1	TRBV7-9	TRBJ2-5	CASSLRQGVGVQETQYF	TGTGCCAGCAGCCTAAGACAGGGTGTGGGGGTCCAAGAGACCCAGTACTTC
once	TRBD1	TRBV5-5	TRBJ1-2	CASSTAGGAYGYTF	TGTGCCAGCAGCACTGCAGGGGGCGCCTATGGCTACACCTTC
-	-	TRBV5-5	TRBJ2-3	CASWRGLVTDTQYF	TGTGCCAGCTGGAGGGGGCTGGTCACAGATACGCAGTATTTT
-	TRBD2	TRBV5-1	TRBJ2-2	CASSPLAANTGELFF	TGCGCCAGCAGCCCACTAGCGGCGAACACCGGGGAGCTGTTTTTT
-	TRBD1	TRBV5-4	TRBJ1-2	CASSPGDRGPYGYTF	TGTGCCAGCAGCCCGGGGGACAGGGGGCCCTATGGCTACACCTTC
-	TRBD2	TRBV7-2	TRBJ2-5	CASGPLAGGETQYF	TGTGCCAGCGGTCCCTTAGCGGGAGGGGAGACCCAGTACTTC
-	TRBD1	TRBV13	TRBJ2-2	CASSSRDRATGELFF	TGTGCCAGCAGCTCCCGGGACAGGGCCACCGGGGAGCTGTTTTTT